The present TCR beta chain was sequenced within a study of blood T cells in healthy people across ages. Notes on the study in general: Unsorted PBMC material precluded a definitive naive versus antigen-experienced comparison.

Sample-barcoded 5' priming and a J-beta primer mix drove a second PCR of roughly 6 to 12 cycles. TCRdb reprocessed the 5' RACE reads via MiXCR and lists one record per CDR3 protein. The sample contains fewer than 1,000,000 distinct CDR3 sequences, roughly 44% of which appear only once. On this clonotype: Its antigen is unidentified.

The CDR3 has 15 amino acids. V was trimmed by 1 base and J by 3 bases, leaving 7 bases between them. The germline gives CDR1 LGHNA, CDR2 YSLEER. Sequencing input: blood. This chain joins TRBV4-3 and TRBJ1-6; D gene uncertain. This receptor was identified in a man aged 55 to 70 in good health. The CDR3 sequence is CASSQGVFYNSPLHF. The DNA of the CDR3 is TGCGCCAGCAGCCAAGGAGTATTCTATAATTCACCCCTCCACTTT.